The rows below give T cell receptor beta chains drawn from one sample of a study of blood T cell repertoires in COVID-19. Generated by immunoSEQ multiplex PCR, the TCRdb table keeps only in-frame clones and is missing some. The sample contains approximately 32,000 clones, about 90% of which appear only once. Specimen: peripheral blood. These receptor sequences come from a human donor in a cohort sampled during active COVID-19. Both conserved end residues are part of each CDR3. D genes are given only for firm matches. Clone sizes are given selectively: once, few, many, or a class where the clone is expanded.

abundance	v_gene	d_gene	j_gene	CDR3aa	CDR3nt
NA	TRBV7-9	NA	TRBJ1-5	CASSQTGLDQPQHF	TGTGCCAGCAGCCAAACAGGGTTGGATCAGCCCCAGCATTTT
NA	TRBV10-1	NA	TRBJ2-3	CASSVSSSGTQYF	TGCGCCAGCAGTGTGAGCTCTTCGGGTACGCAGTATTTT
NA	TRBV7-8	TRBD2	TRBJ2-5	CASSSQLAVKETQYF	TGTGCCAGCAGCAGCCAACTAGCGGTTAAAGAGACCCAGTACTTC
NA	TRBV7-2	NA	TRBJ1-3	CASSSNRGNTIYF	TGTGCCAGCAGCTCAAACAGGGGAAACACCATATATTTT
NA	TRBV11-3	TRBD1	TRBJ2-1	CASSPGTGSSYNEQFF	TGTGCCAGCAGCCCAGGGACAGGGAGTTCCTACAATGAGCAGTTCTTC
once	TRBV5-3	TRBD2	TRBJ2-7	CARSFIAGPPGEQYF	TGTGCCAGAAGCTTTATAGCGGGGCCCCCGGGCGAGCAGTACTTC
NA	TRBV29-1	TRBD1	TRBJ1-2	CSVRVGQGLRGYTF	TGCAGCGTGCGGGTAGGACAGGGACTGAGGGGCTACACCTTC
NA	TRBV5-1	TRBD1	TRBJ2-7	CASSRGQGATYEQYF	TGCGCCAGCAGCCGAGGACAGGGGGCAACCTACGAGCAGTACTTC
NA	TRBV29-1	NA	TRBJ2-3	CSAAEADTQYF	TGCAGCGCTGCTGAGGCAGATACGCAGTATTTT
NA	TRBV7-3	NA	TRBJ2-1	CASSLSGGQNEQFF	TGTGCCAGCAGCTTGTCCGGGGGGCAGAATGAGCAGTTCTTC
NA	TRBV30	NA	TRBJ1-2	CAWGGPGQGLGYTF	TGTGCCTGGGGGGGACCGGGACAAGGCCTAGGCTACACCTTC
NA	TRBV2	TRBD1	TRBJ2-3	CASGRGQGPTDTQYF	TGTGCCAGCGGTAGGGGACAGGGGCCCACAGATACGCAGTATTTT
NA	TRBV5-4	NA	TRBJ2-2	CASSFNRVNTGELFF	TGTGCCAGCAGCTTTAACAGGGTGAACACCGGGGAGCTGTTTTTT
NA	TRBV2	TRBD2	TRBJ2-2	CASNQRGPTGELFF	TGTGCCAGCAACCAGCGGGGACCCACCGGGGAGCTGTTTTTT
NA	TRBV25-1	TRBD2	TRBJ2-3	CASSPGTSLSTDTQYF	TGTGCCAGCAGTCCCGGGACTAGCCTTAGCACAGATACGCAGTATTTT
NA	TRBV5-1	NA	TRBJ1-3	CASSHEAGREAGNTIYF	TGCGCCAGCAGCCACGAGGCGGGCAGGGAGGCTGGAAACACCATATATTTT
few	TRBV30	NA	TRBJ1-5	CAWATAHSNNQPQHF	TGTGCCTGGGCCACTGCCCACAGCAACAATCAGCCCCAGCATTTT
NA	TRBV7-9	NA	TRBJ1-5	CASSAGAGNQPQHF	TGTGCCAGCAGCGCAGGGGCGGGCAATCAGCCCCAGCATTTT
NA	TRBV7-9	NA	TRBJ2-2	CAQQGRRTGELFF	TGTGCCCAACAGGGACGACGGACCGGGGAGCTGTTTTTT
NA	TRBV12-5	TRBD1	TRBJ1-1	CASGWTGFDEAFF	TGTGCTAGTGGTTGGACAGGGTTCGATGAAGCTTTCTTT
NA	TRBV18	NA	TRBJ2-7	CASSRLNYEQYF	TGTGCCAGCTCACGTTTAAACTACGAGCAGTACTTC
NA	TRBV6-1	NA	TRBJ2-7	CASSETRAGEQYF	TGTGCCAGCAGTGAAACCAGGGCGGGGGAGCAGTACTTC
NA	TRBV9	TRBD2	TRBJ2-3	CASSVGRASGGPSTDTQYF	TGTGCCAGCAGCGTAGGTAGGGCTAGCGGGGGCCCTAGCACAGATACGCAGTATTTT
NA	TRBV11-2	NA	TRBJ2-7	CASSRGYEQYF	TGTGCCAGCAGCCGAGGGTACGAGCAGTACTTC
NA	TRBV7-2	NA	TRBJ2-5	CASSLGVAVQETQYF	TGTGCCAGCAGCCTAGGGGTAGCGGTCCAAGAGACCCAGTACTTC
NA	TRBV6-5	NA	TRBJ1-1	CASSYSAGRVNTEAFF	TGTGCCAGCAGTTACTCGGCCGGGCGGGTGAACACTGAAGCTTTCTTT
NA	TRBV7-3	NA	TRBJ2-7	CASSFDRLEEQYF	TGTGCCAGCAGCTTCGACAGGTTGGAAGAGCAGTACTTC
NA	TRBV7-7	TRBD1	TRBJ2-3	CASSEGTGGSTDTQYF	TGTGCTAGCAGCGAGGGGACAGGGGGAAGCACAGATACGCAGTATTTT
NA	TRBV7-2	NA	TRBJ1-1	CASSSTGYTEAFF	TGTGCCAGCAGCTCTACAGGGTACACTGAAGCTTTCTTT
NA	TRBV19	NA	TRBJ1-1	CASSIGGALMNTEAFF	TGTGCCAGTAGTATCGGGGGGGCTCTGATGAACACTGAAGCTTTCTTT
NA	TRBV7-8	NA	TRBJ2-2	CASSYPRTGELFF	TGTGCCAGCAGTTACCCCCGGACCGGGGAGCTGTTTTTT
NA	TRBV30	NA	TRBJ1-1	CAWSSGLGNTEAFF	TGTGCCTGGAGTTCGGGATTGGGGAACACTGAAGCTTTCTTT
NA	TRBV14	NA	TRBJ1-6	CASSQALAANSPLHF	TGTGCCAGCAGCCAGGCCCTAGCGGCCAATTCACCCCTCCACTTT
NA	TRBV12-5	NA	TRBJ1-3	CASGFIAADSGNTIYF	TGTGCTAGTGGTTTCATTGCGGCCGACTCTGGAAACACCATATATTTT
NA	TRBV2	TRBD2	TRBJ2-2	CASSLSSGGAAGELFF	TGTGCCAGCAGTCTAAGTAGCGGGGGGGCGGCCGGGGAGCTGTTTTTT
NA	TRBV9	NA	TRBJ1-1	CASSVLTGQGGTAFF	TGTGCCAGCAGCGTGCTTACTGGCCAGGGTGGAACAGCTTTCTTT
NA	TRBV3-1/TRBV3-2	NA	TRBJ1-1	CASSLTQGVRNTEAFF	TGTGCCAGCAGCCTAACACAGGGAGTGAGGAACACTGAAGCTTTCTTT
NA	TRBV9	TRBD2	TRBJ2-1	CASSAGGASYNEQFF	TGTGCCAGCAGCGCCGGGGGGGCGTCCTACAATGAGCAGTTCTTC
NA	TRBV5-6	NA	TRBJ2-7	CASSLRRVRFEQYF	TGTGCCAGCAGCTTGCGCAGGGTGCGTTTCGAGCAGTACTTC
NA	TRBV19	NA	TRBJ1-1	CASSIEVGKMNTEAFF	TGTGCCAGTAGTATAGAGGTCGGGAAGATGAACACTGAAGCTTTCTTT
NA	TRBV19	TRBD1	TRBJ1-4	CASSPRTGRSEKLFF	TGTGCCAGTAGTCCTCGGACAGGACGATCTGAAAAACTGTTTTTT
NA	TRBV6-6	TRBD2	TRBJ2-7	CASRRGTSGPDEQYF	TGTGCCAGCCGACGGGGGACTAGCGGCCCGGATGAGCAGTACTTC